Below are 10 T cell receptor beta chains sequenced from a single sample in a study of identifying expanded T cells in peripheral blood. Some clones are missing from TCRdb's copy, which holds only in-frame ones; the method was immunoSEQ multiplex PCR. The repertoire holds about 47,000 clones, with roughly 80% as singletons. The sequenced material came from blood. These receptors originate from a person aged 18-69 years in good health.

The chain combines TRBV5-1 with TRBJ2-7, with D perhaps matching TRBD2 (6 bases). Germline-derived CDR1 and CDR2 are SGHRS and YFSETQ. This CDR3 spans 14 amino acids. The V gene lost 0 bases and the J gene lost 4 bases, with 11 bases spanning the gap. CDR3 bases: TGCGCCAGCAGCTTGGCCTCAGGAGGGTACGAGCAGTACTTC. Residues: CASSLASGGYEQYF.

The CDR3 sequence is CAWSSRGWDRNTEAFF. DNA for the CDR3: TGTGCCTGGAGTTCCCGGGGGTGGGACAGGAACACTGAAGCTTTCTTT. The chain employs TRBV30 and TRBJ1-1; 7 bases fit TRBD1. Germline-derived CDR1 and CDR2 are GTSNPN and SVGIG (reference sequence). The V gene end was trimmed by 2 bases and the J gene end by 1 base; junction bases not matched to a gene: 10. The CDR3 is 16 amino acids. The entire variable domain, with the rest obtained from reference TRBV30 and TRBJ1-1, is as follows: SQTIHQWPATLVQPVGSPLSLECTVEGTSNPNLYWYRQAAGRGLQLLFYSVGIGQISSEVPQNLSASRPQDRQFILSSKKLLLSDSGFYLCAWSSRGWDRNTEAFFGQGTRLTVV.

The chain is built from TRBV19 and TRBJ2-1, with TRBD1 as a possible D gene (6 bases). The CDR3 spans 16 residues. Trimming removed 6 bases at V and 7 bases at J, with 22 bases between. Germline assignment: CDR1 LNHDA and CDR2 SQIVND (reference sequence). CDR3 sequence: CASSPDQGRGWNEQFF. The CDR3 nucleotides read TGTGCCAGTAGCCCGGACCAGGGGAGAGGGTGGAATGAGCAGTTCTTC.

The V and J genes are TRBV15 and TRBJ2-7; D is unclear. CDR3 length equals 17 residues. Germline CDR1 and CDR2: LNHNV and YYDKDF (reference sequence). V was trimmed by 0 bases and J by 2 bases, leaving 17 bases between them. CDR3 residues: CATSRDRVSFGPYEQYV. In DNA form, the CDR3 reads TGTGCCACCAGCAGAGATCGGGTGTCCTTCGGGCCCTACGAGCAGTACGTC.

The CDR3 protein is CASSNPGGAKNIQYF. CDR3 bases: TGTGCCAGTAGTAATCCGGGGGGAGCCAAAAACATTCAGTACTTC. The chain combines TRBV19 with TRBJ2-4; TRBD2 matches 7 bases. V was clipped by 4 bases and J by 0 bases; unmatched bases: 3. CDR3 length: 15 amino acids. Germline values: CDR1 LNHDA, CDR2 SQIVND (reference sequence).

The chain joins TRBV30 to TRBJ2-3, with a possible D match to TRBD2 (6 bases). V lost 6 bases, J lost 4 bases, and 20 bases lay in between. Germline CDR1 is GTSNPN and CDR2 is SVGIG (reference sequence). The CDR3 has 15 amino acids. The CDR3 reads CACFTRPWRADTQYF. CDR3 coding DNA: TGTGCCTGTTTTACTAGACCGTGGAGGGCAGATACGCAGTATTTT. The full variable domain, completed using reference TRBV30 and TRBJ2-3, is SQTIHQWPATLVQPVGSPLSLECTVEGTSNPNLYWYRQAAGRGLQLLFYSVGIGQISSEVPQNLSASRPQDRQFILSSKKLLLSDSGFYLCACFTRPWRADTQYFGPGTRLTVL.

This clone was detected only once. The chain joins TRBV7-9 to TRBJ2-7, with 13 bases fitting TRBD2. The CDR3 length is 16 residues. With 4 bases clipped from V and 6 bases from J, the junction kept 9 bases outside the gene matches. The germline V gene encodes CDR1 SEHNR and CDR2 FQNEAQ (reference sequence). CDR3 region: CASSSGLAGLSGEQYF. DNA for the CDR3: TGTGCCAGCAGCTCGGGACTAGCGGGACTCTCGGGCGAGCAGTACTTC.

The J gene is TRBJ2-2, the V gene TRBV5-1; 11 bases agree with TRBD2. Trimming at V came to 4 bases and at J to 0 bases, leaving 14 bases not matched to a gene. In germline, CDR1 is SGHRS, CDR2 YFSETQ. The CDR3 has 20 residues. CDR3 bases: TGCGCCAGCAGCCCGAGATTAACGACTAGCGGGGCATCGAACACCGGGGAGCTGTTTTTT. This translates into CASSPRLTTSGASNTGELFF.

The chain joins TRBV15 to TRBJ2-2; D ambiguous. Germline V CDR1 and CDR2: LNHNV, YYDKDF (reference sequence). The CDR3 extends over 12 amino acids. V gave up 4 bases and J gave up 4 bases, with 4 bases separating them. The CDR3 DNA sequence: TGTGCCACCAGCACGGGCACCGGGGAGCTGTTTTTT. Protein: CATSTGTGELFF.

Comments on this clone: One junction end disagrees with the germline gene, perhaps due to a read error. This sequence joins TRBV5-8 and TRBJ1-3; no clear D. This CDR3 contains 12 residues. CDR1 is SGHTS, CDR2 YDEGEE, per germline. The CDR3 DNA reads as TGTGCCAGCAGCTTGGCCGCCACCGCCCTGGATTTT. Translating it yields CASSLAATALDF.